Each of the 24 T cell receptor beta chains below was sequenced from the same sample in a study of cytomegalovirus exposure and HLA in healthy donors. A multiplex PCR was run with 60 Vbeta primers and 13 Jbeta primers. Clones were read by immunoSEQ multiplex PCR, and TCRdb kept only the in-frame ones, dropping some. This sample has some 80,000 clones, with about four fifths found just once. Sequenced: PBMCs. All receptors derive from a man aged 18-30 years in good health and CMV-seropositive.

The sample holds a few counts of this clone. CDR3 sequence: CASSLVTGVNTEAFF. CDR3 in DNA: TGTGCCAGCAGCTTAGTGACAGGGGTGAACACTGAAGCTTTCTTT. This chain uses TRBV7-8 with TRBJ1-1, with TRBD1 matching over 8 bases. The V gene end was trimmed by 1 base and the J gene end by 0 bases; junction bases not matched to a gene: 1. The CDR3 extends over 15 amino acids. Germline lookup yields CDR1 SGHVS and CDR2 FQNEAQ. Drawing the rest from reference TRBV7-8 and TRBJ1-1, the complete variable domain is GAGVSQSPRYKVAKRGQDVALRCDPISGHVSLFWYQQALGQGPEFLTYFQNEAQLDKSGLPSDRFFAERPEGSVSTLKIQRTQQEDSAVYLCASSLVTGVNTEAFFGQGTRLTVV.

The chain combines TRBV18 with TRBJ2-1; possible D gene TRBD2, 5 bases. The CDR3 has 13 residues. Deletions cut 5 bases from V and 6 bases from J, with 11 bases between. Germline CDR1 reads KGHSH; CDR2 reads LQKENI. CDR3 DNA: TGTGCCAGCTCAGGTCAGCGGATCAATGAGCAGTTCTTC. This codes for CASSGQRINEQFF.

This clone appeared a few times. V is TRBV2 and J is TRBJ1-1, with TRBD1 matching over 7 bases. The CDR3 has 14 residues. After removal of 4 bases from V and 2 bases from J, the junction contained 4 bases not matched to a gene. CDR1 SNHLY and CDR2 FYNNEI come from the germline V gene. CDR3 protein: CASSAGQRNTEAFF. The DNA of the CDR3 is TGTGCCAGCAGTGCGGGACAGCGAAACACTGAAGCTTTCTTT.

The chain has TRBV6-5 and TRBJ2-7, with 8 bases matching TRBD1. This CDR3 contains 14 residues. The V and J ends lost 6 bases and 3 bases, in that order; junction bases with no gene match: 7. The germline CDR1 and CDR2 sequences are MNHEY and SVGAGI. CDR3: CASRLGQVNYEQYF. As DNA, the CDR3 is TGTGCCAGCAGACTGGGACAGGTGAACTACGAGCAGTACTTC.

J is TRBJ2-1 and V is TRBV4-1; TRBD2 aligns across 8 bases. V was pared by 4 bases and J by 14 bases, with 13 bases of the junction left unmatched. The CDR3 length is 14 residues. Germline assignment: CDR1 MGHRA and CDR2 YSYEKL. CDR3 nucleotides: TGCGCCAGCAGCCCAACCCCGCGACTAGCGTCGGAGTTCTTC. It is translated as CASSPTPRLASEFF.

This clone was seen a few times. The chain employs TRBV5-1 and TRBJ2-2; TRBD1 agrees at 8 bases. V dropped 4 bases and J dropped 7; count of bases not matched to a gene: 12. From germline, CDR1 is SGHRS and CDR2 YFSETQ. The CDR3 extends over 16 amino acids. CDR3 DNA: TGCGCCAGCAGCCGACCGCAGGGGGCTACGAACGGGGAGCTGTTTTTT. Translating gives CASSRPQGATNGELFF.

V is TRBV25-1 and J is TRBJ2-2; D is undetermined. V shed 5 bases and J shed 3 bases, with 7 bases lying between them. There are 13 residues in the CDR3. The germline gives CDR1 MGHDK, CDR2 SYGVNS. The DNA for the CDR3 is TGTGCCAGCAGTCACCCGGACACCGGGGAGCTGTTTTTT. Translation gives CASSHPDTGELFF.

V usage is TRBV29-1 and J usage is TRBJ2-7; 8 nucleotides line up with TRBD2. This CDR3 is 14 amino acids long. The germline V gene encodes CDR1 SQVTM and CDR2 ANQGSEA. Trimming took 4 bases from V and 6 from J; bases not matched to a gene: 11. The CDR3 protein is CSVVLSGRGGEQYF. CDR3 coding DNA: TGCAGCGTTGTCTTAAGCGGGAGAGGTGGCGAGCAGTACTTC.

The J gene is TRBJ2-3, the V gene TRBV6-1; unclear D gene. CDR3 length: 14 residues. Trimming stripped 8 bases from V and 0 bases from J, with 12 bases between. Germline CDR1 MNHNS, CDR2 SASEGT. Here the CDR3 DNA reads TGTGCCAGCCTAGGCTTCGGGAGCACAGATACGCAGTATTTT. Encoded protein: CASLGFGSTDTQYF.

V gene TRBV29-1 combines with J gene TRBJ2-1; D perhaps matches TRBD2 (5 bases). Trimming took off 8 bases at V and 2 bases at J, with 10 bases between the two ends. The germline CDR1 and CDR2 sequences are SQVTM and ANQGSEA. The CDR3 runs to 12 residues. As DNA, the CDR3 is TGCAGCATTAGCGAGACCTACAATGAGCAGTTCTTC. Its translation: CSISETYNEQFF.

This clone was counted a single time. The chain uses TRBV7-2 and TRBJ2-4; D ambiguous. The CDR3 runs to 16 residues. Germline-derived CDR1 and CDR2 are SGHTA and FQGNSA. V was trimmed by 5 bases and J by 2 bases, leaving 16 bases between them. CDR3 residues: CASSAEAVFPKNIQYF. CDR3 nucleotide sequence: TGTGCCAGCAGCGCCGAGGCTGTTTTCCCCAAAAACATTCAGTACTTC.

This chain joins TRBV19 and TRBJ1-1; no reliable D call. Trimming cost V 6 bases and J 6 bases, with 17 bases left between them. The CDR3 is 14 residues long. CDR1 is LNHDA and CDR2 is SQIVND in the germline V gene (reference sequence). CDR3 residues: CASSFLMGGAEAFF. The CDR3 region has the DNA TGTGCCAGTAGCTTCCTCATGGGAGGAGCTGAAGCTTTCTTT.

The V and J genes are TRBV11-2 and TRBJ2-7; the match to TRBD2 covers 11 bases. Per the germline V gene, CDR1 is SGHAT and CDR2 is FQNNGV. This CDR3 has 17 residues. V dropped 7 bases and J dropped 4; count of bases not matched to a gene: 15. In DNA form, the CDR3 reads TGTGCCAGCACCACACTCACAATAGCGGGAGGGATTTACGAGCAGTACTTC. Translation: CASTTLTIAGGIYEQYF.

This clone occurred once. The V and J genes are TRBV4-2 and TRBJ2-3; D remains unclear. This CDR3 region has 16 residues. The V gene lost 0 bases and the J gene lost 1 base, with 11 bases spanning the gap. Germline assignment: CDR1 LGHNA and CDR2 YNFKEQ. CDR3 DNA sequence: TGTGCCAGCAGCCAAGACCTCGAGTTGGGCACAGATACGCAGTATTTT. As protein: CASSQDLELGTDTQYF.

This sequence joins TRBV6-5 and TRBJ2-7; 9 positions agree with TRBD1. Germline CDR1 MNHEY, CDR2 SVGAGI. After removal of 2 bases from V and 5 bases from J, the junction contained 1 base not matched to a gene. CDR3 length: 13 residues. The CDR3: CASSYRDRDEQYF. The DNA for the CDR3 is TGTGCCAGCAGTTACCGGGACAGGGACGAGCAGTACTTC.

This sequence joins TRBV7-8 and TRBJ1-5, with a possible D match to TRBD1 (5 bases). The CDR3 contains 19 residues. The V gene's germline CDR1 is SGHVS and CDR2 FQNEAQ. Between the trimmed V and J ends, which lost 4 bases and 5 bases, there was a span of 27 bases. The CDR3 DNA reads TGTGCCAGCAGCTCCGCCCGGGCTATCGCAGGGCGCGTAGATCAGCCCCAGCATTTT. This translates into CASSSARAIAGRVDQPQHF. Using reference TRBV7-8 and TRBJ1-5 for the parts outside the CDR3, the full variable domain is GAGVSQSPRYKVAKRGQDVALRCDPISGHVSLFWYQQALGQGPEFLTYFQNEAQLDKSGLPSDRFFAERPEGSVSTLKIQRTQQEDSAVYLCASSSARAIAGRVDQPQHFGDGTRLSIL.

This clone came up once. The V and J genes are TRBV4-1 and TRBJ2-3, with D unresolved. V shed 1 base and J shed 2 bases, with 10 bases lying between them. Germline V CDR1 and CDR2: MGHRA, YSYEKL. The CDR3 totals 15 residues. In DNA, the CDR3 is TGCGCCAGCAGCCAAGGATACCGGTTCACAGATACGCAGTATTTT. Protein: CASSQGYRFTDTQYF.

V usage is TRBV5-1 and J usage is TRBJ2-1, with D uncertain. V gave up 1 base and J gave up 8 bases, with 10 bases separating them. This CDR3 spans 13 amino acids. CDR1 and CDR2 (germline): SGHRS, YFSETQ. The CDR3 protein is CASSLQFYYEQFF. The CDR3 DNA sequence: TGCGCCAGCAGCTTGCAGTTTTATTATGAGCAGTTCTTC.

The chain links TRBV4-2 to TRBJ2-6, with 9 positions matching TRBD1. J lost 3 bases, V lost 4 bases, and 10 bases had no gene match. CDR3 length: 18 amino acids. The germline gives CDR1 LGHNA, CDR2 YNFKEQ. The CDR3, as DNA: TGTGCCAGCAGCCGCTTCCTACAGGGGGCTGGTGGGGCCAACGTCCTGACTTTC. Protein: CASSRFLQGAGGANVLTF.

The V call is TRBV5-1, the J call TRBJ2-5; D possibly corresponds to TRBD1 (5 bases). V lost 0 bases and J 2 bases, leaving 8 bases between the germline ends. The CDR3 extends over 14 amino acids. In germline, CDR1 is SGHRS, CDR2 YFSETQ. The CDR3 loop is CASSLGAGQETQYF. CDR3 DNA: TGCGCCAGCAGCTTGGGGGCAGGGCAAGAGACCCAGTACTTC.

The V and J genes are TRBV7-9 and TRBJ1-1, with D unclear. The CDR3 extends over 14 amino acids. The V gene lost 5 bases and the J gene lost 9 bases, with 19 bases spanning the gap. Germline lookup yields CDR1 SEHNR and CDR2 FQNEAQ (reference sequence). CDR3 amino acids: CASSHGVVEGKAFF. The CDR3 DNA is TGTGCCAGCAGCCACGGGGTTGTCGAGGGCAAAGCTTTCTTT.

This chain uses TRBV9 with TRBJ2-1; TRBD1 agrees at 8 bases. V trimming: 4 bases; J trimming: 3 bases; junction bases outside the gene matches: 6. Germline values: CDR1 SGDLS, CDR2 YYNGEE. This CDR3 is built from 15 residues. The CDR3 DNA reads TGTGCCAGCAGCCCAACGACAGGGGACTACAATGAGCAGTTCTTC. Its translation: CASSPTTGDYNEQFF.

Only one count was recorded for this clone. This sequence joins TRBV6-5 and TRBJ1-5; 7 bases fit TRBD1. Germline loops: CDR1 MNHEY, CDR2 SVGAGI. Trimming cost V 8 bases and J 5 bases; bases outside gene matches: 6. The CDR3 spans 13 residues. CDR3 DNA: TGTGCCAGCCGAACAGGGGTGGATCAGCCCCAGCATTTT. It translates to CASRTGVDQPQHF.

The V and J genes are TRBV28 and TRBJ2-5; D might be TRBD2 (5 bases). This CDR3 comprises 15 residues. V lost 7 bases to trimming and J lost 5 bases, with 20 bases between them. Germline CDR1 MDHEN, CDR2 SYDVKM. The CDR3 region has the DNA TGTGCCAGCACCCATGGAAAGGTAGCGACGGAGACCCAGTACTTC. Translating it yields CASTHGKVATETQYF.